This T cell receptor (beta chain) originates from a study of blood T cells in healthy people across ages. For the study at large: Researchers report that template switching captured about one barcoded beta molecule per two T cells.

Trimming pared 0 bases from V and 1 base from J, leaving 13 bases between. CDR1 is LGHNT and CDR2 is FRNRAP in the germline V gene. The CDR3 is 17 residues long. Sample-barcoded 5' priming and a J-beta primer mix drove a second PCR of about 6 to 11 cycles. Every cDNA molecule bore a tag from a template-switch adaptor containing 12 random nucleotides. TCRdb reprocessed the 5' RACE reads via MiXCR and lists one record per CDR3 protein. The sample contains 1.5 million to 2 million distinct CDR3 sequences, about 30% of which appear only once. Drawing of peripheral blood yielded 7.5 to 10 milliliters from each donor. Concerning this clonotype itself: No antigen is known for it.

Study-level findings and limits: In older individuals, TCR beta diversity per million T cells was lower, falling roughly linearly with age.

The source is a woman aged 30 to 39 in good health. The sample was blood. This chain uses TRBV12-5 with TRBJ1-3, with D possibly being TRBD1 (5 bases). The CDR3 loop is CASGLVLGGLSGNTIYF. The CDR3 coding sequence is TGTGCTAGTGGTTTGGTATTGGGGGGATTATCTGGAAACACCATATATTTT.